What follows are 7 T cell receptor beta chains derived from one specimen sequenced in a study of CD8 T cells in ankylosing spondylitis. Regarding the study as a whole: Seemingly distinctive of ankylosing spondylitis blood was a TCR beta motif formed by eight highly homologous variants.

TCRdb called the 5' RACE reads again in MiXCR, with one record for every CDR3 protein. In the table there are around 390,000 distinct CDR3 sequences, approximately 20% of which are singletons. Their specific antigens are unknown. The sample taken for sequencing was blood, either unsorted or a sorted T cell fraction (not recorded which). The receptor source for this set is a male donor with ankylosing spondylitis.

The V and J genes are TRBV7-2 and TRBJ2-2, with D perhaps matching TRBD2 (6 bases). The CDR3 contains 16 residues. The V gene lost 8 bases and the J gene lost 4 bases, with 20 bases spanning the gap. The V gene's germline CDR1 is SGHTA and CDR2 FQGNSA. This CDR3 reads CASGTYLGGRTGELFF. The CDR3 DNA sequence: TGTGCCAGCGGAACGTATTTGGGGGGACGCACCGGGGAGCTGTTTTTT.

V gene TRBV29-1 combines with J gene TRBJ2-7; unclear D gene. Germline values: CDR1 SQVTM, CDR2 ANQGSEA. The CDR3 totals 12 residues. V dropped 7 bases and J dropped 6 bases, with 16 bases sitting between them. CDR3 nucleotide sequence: TGCAGCGCGACTGTGGATAGACCCGAGCAGTACTTC. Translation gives CSATVDRPEQYF.

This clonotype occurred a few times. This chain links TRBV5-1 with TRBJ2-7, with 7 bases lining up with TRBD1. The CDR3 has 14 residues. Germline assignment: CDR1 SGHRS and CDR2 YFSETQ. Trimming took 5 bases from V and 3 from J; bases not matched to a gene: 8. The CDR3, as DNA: TGCGCCAGCAGAACCGGGACAGATTACTACGAGCAGTACTTC. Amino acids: CASRTGTDYYEQYF.

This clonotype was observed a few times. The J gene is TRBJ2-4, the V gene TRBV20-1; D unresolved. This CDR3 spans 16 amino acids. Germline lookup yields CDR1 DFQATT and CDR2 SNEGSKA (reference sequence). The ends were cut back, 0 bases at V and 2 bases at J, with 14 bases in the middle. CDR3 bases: TGCAGTGCTAGAGATCCAATCCGGGTTACCAAAAACATTCAGTACTTC. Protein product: CSARDPIRVTKNIQYF.

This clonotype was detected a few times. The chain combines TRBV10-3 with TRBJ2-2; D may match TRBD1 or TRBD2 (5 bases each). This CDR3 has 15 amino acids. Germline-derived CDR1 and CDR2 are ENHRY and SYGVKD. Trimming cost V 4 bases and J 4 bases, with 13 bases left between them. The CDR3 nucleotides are TGTGCCATCAGTGGGGACGGCGATATCACCGGGGAGCTGTTTTTT. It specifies CAISGDGDITGELFF.

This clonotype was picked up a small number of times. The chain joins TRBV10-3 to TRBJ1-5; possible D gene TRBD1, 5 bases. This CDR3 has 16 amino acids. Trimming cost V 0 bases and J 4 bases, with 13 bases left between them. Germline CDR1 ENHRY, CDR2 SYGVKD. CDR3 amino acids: CAISESTGRQNQPQHF. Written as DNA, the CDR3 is TGTGCCATCAGTGAGTCTACAGGACGGCAAAATCAGCCCCAGCATTTT.

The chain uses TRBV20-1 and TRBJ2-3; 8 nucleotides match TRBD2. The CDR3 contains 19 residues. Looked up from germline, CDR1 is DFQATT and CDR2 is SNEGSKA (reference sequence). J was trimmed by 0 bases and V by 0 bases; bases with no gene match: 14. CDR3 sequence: CSARDGGRLYRNSTDTQYF. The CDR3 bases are TGCAGTGCTAGAGATGGCGGGAGGCTATACCGGAATAGCACAGATACGCAGTATTTT.